One sample yielded the 22 T cell receptor beta chains listed below, sequenced in a study of blood T cell repertoires in COVID-19. The data were produced by immunoSEQ multiplex PCR, yet TCRdb's version contains in-frame clones alone and is incomplete. The table records 100,000 to 150,000 clones, 70% to 75% of them present only once. Input material: peripheral blood. These receptors originate from a man aged 60-69 years with acute or convalescent COVID-19.

The V call is TRBV6-5, the J call TRBJ1-2; D gene uncertain. V shed 6 bases and J shed 0 bases, with 11 bases lying between them. CDR3 length: 14 amino acids. The V gene's germline CDR1 is MNHEY and CDR2 SVGAGI. This CDR3 is CASSKQHSNYGYTF. The CDR3 region has the DNA TGTGCCAGCAGCAAACAGCACTCTAACTATGGCTACACCTTC.

The CDR3 loop reads CASSPDRVNSPLHF. The CDR3 DNA follows: TGCGCCAGCAGTCCGGACAGGGTGAATTCACCCCTCCACTTT. The V call is TRBV5-1, the J call TRBJ1-6; TRBD1 agrees at 8 bases. Germline values: CDR1 SGHRS, CDR2 YFSETQ. The CDR3 is 14 amino acids. V was pared by 5 bases and J by 7 bases, with 5 bases of the junction left unmatched.

The table lists this clone with a count of one. The chain employs TRBV28 and TRBJ2-7, with D perhaps matching TRBD1 (5 bases). CDR3 size: 10 residues. Germline-derived CDR1 and CDR2 are MDHEN and SYDVKM. V lost 10 bases and J 8 bases, leaving 12 bases between the germline ends. This chain's CDR3 is CATLLDKQYF. As DNA, the CDR3 is TGTGCCACCCTTTTGGACAAGCAGTACTTC.

The chain uses TRBV29-1 and TRBJ1-1; 7 nucleotides match TRBD1. This CDR3 is built from 13 residues. V lost 1 base, J lost 1 base, and 0 bases stayed unmatched. The germline V gene has CDR1 SQVTM and CDR2 ANQGSEA. The CDR3 here is CSVEGQGNTEAFF. DNA for the CDR3: TGCAGCGTTGAAGGACAGGGGAACACTGAAGCTTTCTTT.

A few counts support this clone. V and J are TRBV25-1 and TRBJ1-5; 8 bases are a match to TRBD1. The CDR3 runs to 15 residues. The germline V gene has CDR1 MGHDK and CDR2 SYGVNS. J gave up 6 bases and V 4 bases, and 8 bases lay outside the gene matches. For the CDR3, the DNA is TGTGCCAGCAGTGGGGGACAGGTTCTTTTTCAGCCCCAGCATTTT. It translates to CASSGGQVLFQPQHF.

This chain links TRBV16 with TRBJ1-1, with D unresolved. Germline CDR1 is KGHSY and CDR2 is FQNENV. CDR3 length: 14 residues. Trimming left V 4 bases short and J 7 bases short, with 16 bases between. The CDR3 DNA follows: TGTGCCAGCAGCCGTACTCCAGGTGGGCGTGAAGCTTTCTTT. Translating it yields CASSRTPGGREAFF.

This chain uses TRBV24-1 with TRBJ2-7, with a tentative D call TRBD1 (8 bases). The CDR3 runs to 14 residues. V was pared by 9 bases and J by 5 bases, with 19 bases between. Germline V CDR1 and CDR2: KGHDR, SFDVKD. CDR3 sequence reads: CATSDRGAGDEQYF. CDR3 DNA: TGTGCCACCTCTGACAGGGGCGCGGGGGACGAGCAGTACTTC.

The chain is built from TRBV6-5 and TRBJ1-6, with D perhaps matching TRBD1 (6 bases). Trimming took off 7 bases at V and 0 bases at J, with 10 bases between the two ends. The CDR3 contains 15 residues. Germline assignment: CDR1 MNHEY and CDR2 SVGAGI. CDR3 in amino acids: CASTGVLSYNSPLHF. CDR3 DNA: TGTGCCAGCACAGGGGTCCTCTCCTATAATTCACCCCTCCACTTT.

The chain links TRBV19 to TRBJ1-1; TRBD1 is a possible D gene (6 bases). V lost 7 bases, J lost 3 bases, and 12 bases lay in between. Germline V CDR1 and CDR2: LNHDA, SQIVND (reference sequence). The CDR3 has 13 amino acids. Here the CDR3 DNA reads TGTGCCAGTACCCTACAGGGAGACACTGAAGCTTTCTTT. Amino acids: CASTLQGDTEAFF.

The rearrangement uses TRBV7-9 and TRBJ1-1; no clear D gene. Germline V gives CDR1 SEHNR, CDR2 FQNEAQ (reference sequence). This CDR3 is built from 14 residues. Trimming shortened V by 3 bases and J by 2 bases, and 10 bases separated the two germline ends. The CDR3 bases are TGTGCCAGCAGCTTTCCGGGAACTAACACTGAAGCTTTCTTT. Translating it yields CASSFPGTNTEAFF.

V and J are TRBV6-1 and TRBJ1-2; maybe TRBD1 (6 bases). This CDR3 spans 14 amino acids. Trimming removed 0 bases from V and 7 bases from J, with 12 bases in between. CDR1 is MNHNS and CDR2 is SASEGT in the germline V gene. The CDR3 sequence is CASSEARGLGGYTF. CDR3 coding DNA: TGTGCCAGCAGTGAAGCGAGGGGGTTGGGTGGCTACACCTTC.

Regarding this clone: A read error may produce the germline difference seen at one junction end. V gene TRBV12-3 or TRBV12-4 combines with J gene TRBJ2-3, with D possibly TRBD1 on 6 matching bases. The CDR3 totals 10 residues. CDR3 sequence: CASSLHRVLF. The CDR3 DNA reads TGTGCCAGCAGTTTACACAGGGTTCTGTTT.

This clone showed up just a few times. The chain employs TRBV27 and TRBJ2-7; no clear D gene. Per the germline V gene, CDR1 is MNHEY and CDR2 is SMNVEV (reference sequence). Trimming took 8 bases from V and 0 from J, leaving 2 bases between them. The CDR3 extends over 10 amino acids. CDR3 loop: CASLSYEQYF. The CDR3 coding sequence is TGTGCCAGCCTCTCCTACGAGCAGTACTTC.

The J gene is TRBJ1-2, the V gene TRBV6-5; D not resolved. The CDR3 is made up of 14 amino acids. The germline V and J ends were trimmed by 6 bases and 5 bases, with 16 bases remaining between them. Germline-derived CDR1 and CDR2 are MNHEY and SVGAGI. The CDR3 nucleotides read TGTGCCAGCAGCGTAGAAAGCGGAGCATATGGCTACACCTTC. It encodes CASSVESGAYGYTF.

The chain couples TRBV10-3 to TRBJ1-1; tentatively, D is TRBD1 (6 bases). The CDR3 sequence is 15 residues long. V was cut by 0 bases and J by 4 bases, with 12 bases left in between. CDR1 is ENHRY and CDR2 is SYGVKD in the germline V gene. In DNA, the CDR3 is TGTGCCATCAGTGAGTCGCGGGGGCGGGGCACTGAAGCTTTCTTT. Its protein is CAISESRGRGTEAFF.

The V call is TRBV5-1, the J call TRBJ1-3, with 11 positions matching TRBD1. The CDR3 is made up of 17 amino acids. J lost 0 bases, V lost 3 bases, and 5 bases had no gene match. CDR1 and CDR2 (germline): SGHRS, YFSETQ. The DNA of the CDR3 is TGCGCCAGCAGCTACGGGACAGGGGGGACCTCTGGAAACACCATATATTTT. Encoded protein: CASSYGTGGTSGNTIYF.

The chain recombines TRBV19 with TRBJ1-1; D call uncertain. CDR1 LNHDA and CDR2 SQIVND come from the germline V gene (reference sequence). Trimming left V 5 bases short and J 4 bases short, with 8 bases between. This CDR3 contains 12 residues. Written as DNA, the CDR3 is TGTGCCAGTAGTCTGGCCCGCACTGAAGCTTTCTTT. This sequence encodes CASSLARTEAFF.

The rearrangement uses TRBV5-1 and TRBJ2-1; 10 bases agree with TRBD2. CDR1 and CDR2 from the germline V gene are SGHRS and YFSETQ. This CDR3 comprises 15 residues. The trim removed 1 base at V and 7 bases at J, leaving 5 bases unmatched. The CDR3 DNA follows: TGCGCCAGCAGCTTGCTAGCGGGAGCTCAGAATGAGCAGTTCTTC. Protein product: CASSLLAGAQNEQFF.

This sequence joins TRBV27 and TRBJ2-6; TRBD2 matches 8 bases. The V gene end was trimmed by 5 bases and the J gene end by 2 bases; junction bases not matched to a gene: 8. CDR1 MNHEY and CDR2 SMNVEV come from the germline V gene (reference sequence). This CDR3 is built from 17 residues. In DNA, the CDR3 is TGTGCCAGCAGTGGCCGCGGGGGGCGGACTGGGGCCAACGTCCTGACTTTC. Translated, it gives CASSGRGGRTGANVLTF.

This clone was seen a single time. This rearrangement joins TRBV11-2 to TRBJ1-2; the D is unclear. Trimming cost V 5 bases and J 1 base, with 14 bases left between them. The CDR3 loop spans 15 amino acids. In germline, CDR1 is SGHAT, CDR2 FQNNGV. The CDR3 coding sequence is TGTGCCAGCAGCCTTCCTTTAGATCTTAACTATGGCTACACCTTC. Amino acids: CASSLPLDLNYGYTF. Supplemented by reference TRBV11-2 and TRBJ1-2, the full variable domain reads EAGVAQSPRYKIIEKRQSVAFWCNPISGHATLYWYQQILGQGPKLLIQFQNNGVVDDSQLPKDRFSAERLKGVDSTLKIQPAKLEDSAVYLCASSLPLDLNYGYTFGSGTRLTVV.

This chain connects TRBV5-1 to TRBJ2-1; D may be TRBD1 (6 bases). The CDR3 contains 16 residues. From germline, CDR1 is SGHRS and CDR2 YFSETQ. Between the trimmed V and J ends, which lost 3 bases and 4 bases, there was a span of 17 bases. This CDR3 reads CASSSGHGTTYNEQFF. In DNA form, the CDR3 reads TGCGCCAGCAGCTCGGGACATGGGACAACATACAATGAGCAGTTCTTC.

This clone is a singleton in its sample. The V call is TRBV28, the J call TRBJ2-2; TRBD2 matches 7 bases. The V gene's germline CDR1 is MDHEN and CDR2 SYDVKM. V trimming: 3 bases; J trimming: 6 bases; junction bases outside the gene matches: 10. The CDR3 length is 16 residues. Here the CDR3 DNA reads TGTGCCAGCAGTTTCCCCCAGCGGGGTGGGCCCGGGGAGCTGTTTTTT. Translated: CASSFPQRGGPGELFF.